There are a few counts of the clone carrying this T cell receptor (beta chain). This entry belongs to a study of regulatory T cells in long-lasting Graves disease. With 1 base removed from V and 2 bases from J, the gap between germline ends came to 20 bases. Germline V lookup: CDR1 KGHDR, CDR2 SFDVKD. This CDR3 spans 19 amino acids. TCR beta libraries were built with iRepertoire HTBI primers and Arm-PCR of CDR3 regions. Each CDR3 protein gets one entry after TCRdb re-called the multiplex PCR reads with MiXCR. The repertoire holds just over 600,000 distinct CDR3 sequences, with roughly 16% as singletons. Time point denoted: newly diagnosed GD, antithyroid drugs for less than 3 months. The TCR library used RNA extracted from PBMCs. These data also featured in a second study, about T cells in Graves' hyperthyroidism and ophthalmopathy. That report notes: Also found in blood were most expanded thyroid clonotypes above 0.001. Ophthalmopathy was separated from stable hyperthyroidism by a 13 V-J model.

The origin of this receptor is a woman aged 25 to 39 with Graves disease. Sequencing was performed on peripheral blood mononuclear cells (PBMCs), taken at new diagnosis, from a patient treated with antithyroid drugs. The V gene is TRBV24-1, the J gene TRBJ2-1; D ambiguous. DNA for the CDR3: TGTGCCACCAGTGATTTCGGAGACCCCCGGCTGGCCACCTACAATGAGCAGTTCTTC. It specifies CATSDFGDPRLATYNEQFF.